The source of this T cell receptor (beta chain) is a study of T cells in Graves' hyperthyroidism and ophthalmopathy. More than 8 ml fresh peripheral blood yielded the PBMCs. This clonotype was counted at least ten times. Template material for amplifying TCR beta CDR3 regions consisted of RNA transcripts. The primer set for the first-round RT-PCR of the TCR CDR3 was HTBI. TCRdb passed the multiplex PCR reads through MiXCR, listing each CDR3 protein once. The table has some 600,000 distinct CDR3 sequences, about 15% seen once; the top ten hold more than 5%. There are 11 residues in the CDR3. The germline V gene encodes CDR1 LNHDA and CDR2 SQIVND (reference sequence). Losses at the gene ends were 6 bases for V and 8 bases for J; bases not matched to a gene: 2.

The source material was blood. The gene calls are TRBV19 and TRBJ1-2; 8 bases agree with TRBD1. This sequence was found in a woman in her twenties or thirties with Graves' hyperthyroidism that later progressed to Graves' ophthalmopathy. As DNA, the CDR3 is TGTGCCAGTAGGGACAGGGAAGGCTACACCTTC. Encoded protein: CASRDREGYTF.